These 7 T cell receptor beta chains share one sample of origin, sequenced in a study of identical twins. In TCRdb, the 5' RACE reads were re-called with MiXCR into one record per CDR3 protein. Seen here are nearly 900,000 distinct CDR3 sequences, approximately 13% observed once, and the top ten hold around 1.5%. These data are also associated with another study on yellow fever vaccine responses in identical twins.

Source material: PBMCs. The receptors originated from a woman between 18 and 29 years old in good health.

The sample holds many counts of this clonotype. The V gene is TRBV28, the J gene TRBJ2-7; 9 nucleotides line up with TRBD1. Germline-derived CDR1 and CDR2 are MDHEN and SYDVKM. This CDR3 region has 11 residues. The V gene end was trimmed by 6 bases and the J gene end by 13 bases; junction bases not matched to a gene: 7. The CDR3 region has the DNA TGTGCCAGCAGAAGTGGGACAGGGATTTACTTC. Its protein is CASRSGTGIYF.

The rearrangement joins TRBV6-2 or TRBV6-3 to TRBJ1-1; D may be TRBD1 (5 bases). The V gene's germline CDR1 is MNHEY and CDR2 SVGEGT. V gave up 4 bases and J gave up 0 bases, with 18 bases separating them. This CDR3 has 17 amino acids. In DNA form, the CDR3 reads TGTGCCAGCAGTTCCACAGGACACGACCCGTTGAACACTGAAGCTTTCTTT. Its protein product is CASSSTGHDPLNTEAFF.

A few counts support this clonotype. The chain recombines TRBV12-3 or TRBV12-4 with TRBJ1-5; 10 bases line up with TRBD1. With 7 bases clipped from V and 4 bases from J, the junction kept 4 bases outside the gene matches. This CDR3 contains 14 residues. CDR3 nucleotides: TGTGCCAGCACCGGGACAGGGGTTAATCAGCCCCAGCATTTT. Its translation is CASTGTGVNQPQHF.

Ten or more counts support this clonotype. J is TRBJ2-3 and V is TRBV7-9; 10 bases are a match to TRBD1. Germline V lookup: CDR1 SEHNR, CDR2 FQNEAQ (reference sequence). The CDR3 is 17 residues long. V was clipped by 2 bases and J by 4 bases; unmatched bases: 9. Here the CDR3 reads CASSLTYRTGGADTQYF. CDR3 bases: TGTGCCAGCAGCTTAACGTATAGGACAGGGGGAGCAGATACGCAGTATTTT. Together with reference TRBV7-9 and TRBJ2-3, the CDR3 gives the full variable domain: DTGVSQNPRHKITKRGQNVTFRCDPISEHNRLYWYRQTLGQGPEFLTYFQNEAQLEKSRLLSDRFSAERPKGSFSTLEIQRTEQGDSAMYLCASSLTYRTGGADTQYFGPGTRLTVL.

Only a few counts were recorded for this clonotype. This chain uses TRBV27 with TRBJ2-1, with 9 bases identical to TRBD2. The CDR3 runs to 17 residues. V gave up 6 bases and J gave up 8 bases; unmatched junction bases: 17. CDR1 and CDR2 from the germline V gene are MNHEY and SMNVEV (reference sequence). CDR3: CASRRGGSSGRRDEQFF. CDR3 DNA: TGTGCCAGCAGACGGGGCGGTAGTAGCGGGAGAAGGGATGAGCAGTTCTTC.

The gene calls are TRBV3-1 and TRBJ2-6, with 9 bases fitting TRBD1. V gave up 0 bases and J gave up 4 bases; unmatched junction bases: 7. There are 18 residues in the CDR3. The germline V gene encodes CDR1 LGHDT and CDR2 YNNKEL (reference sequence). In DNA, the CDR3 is TGTGCCAGCAGCCAAGAGGTGGGACAGGGTCCCGGGGCCAACGTCCTGACTTTC. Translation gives CASSQEVGQGPGANVLTF.

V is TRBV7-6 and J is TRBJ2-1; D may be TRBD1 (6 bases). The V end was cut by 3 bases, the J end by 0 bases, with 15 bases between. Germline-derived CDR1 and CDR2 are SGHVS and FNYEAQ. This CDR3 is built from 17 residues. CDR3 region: CASSLGAHRTSYNEQFF. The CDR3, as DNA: TGTGCCAGCAGCTTGGGGGCGCACAGAACCTCCTACAATGAGCAGTTCTTC.